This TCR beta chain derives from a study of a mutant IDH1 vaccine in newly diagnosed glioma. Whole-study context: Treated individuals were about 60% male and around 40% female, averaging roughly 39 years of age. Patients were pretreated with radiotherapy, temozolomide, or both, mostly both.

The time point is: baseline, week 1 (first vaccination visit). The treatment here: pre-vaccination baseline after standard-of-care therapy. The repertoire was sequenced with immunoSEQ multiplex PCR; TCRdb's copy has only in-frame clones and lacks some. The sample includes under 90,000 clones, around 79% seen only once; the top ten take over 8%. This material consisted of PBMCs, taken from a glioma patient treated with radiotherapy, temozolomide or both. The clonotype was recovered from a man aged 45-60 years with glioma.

The CDR3 protein is CASSVIGARAEAFF. The CDR3 DNA is TGTGCCAGCAGTGTTATAGGAGCCAGGGCTGAAGCTTTCTTT. This chain uses TRBV2 with TRBJ1-1; possibly TRBD1 for D (5 bases). Germline V gene lookup returns CDR1 SNHLY and CDR2 FYNNEI. Between the trimmed V and J ends, which lost 4 bases and 6 bases, there was a span of 15 bases. CDR3 length equals 14 residues.